This T cell receptor beta chain originates from a study of regulatory T cells. Study conclusions and caveats: In CD3G-deficient patients, conventional CD4+ T cells were enriched for hydrophobic CDR3 residues at positions 6 and 7. Patient repertoires had restricted TRB V-J pairs and skewed V and J usage, most in Tregs.

Germline CDR1 is MNHNY and CDR2 is SVGAGI (reference sequence). There are 16 residues in the CDR3. V was pared by 3 bases and J by 2 bases, with 16 bases between. Primers: 52 TRBV forward and 13 TRBJ reverse. TCRdb's copy holds only in-frame clones and misses some; the assay was immunoSEQ multiplex PCR. This repertoire shows over 30,000 clones, over 85% found once; its top ten account for around 0.98%. As to this clone: The antigen remains undetermined.

Every patient with CD3G deficiency had evidence of autoimmunity. Patients aged 2 to 39 years had fewer naive and more memory CD4+ and CD8+ T cells. Sequencing used conventional CD4+ T cells sorted from blood. The V gene is TRBV6-6, the J gene TRBJ1-1; maybe TRBD1 (5 bases). This TCR came from a child aged 2 to 10 with CD3G deficiency. The CDR3 spells CASSYVRGVSNTEAFF. For the CDR3, the DNA is TGTGCCAGCAGTTATGTTCGGGGGGTATCAAACACTGAAGCTTTCTTT.